Listed below are T cell receptor beta chains from one sample, sequenced in a study of blood T cell repertoires in COVID-19. Profiled with immunoSEQ multiplex PCR; TCRdb holds only in-frame clones, not every one. The sample lists about 160,000 clones; about four fifths were seen once. Sequencing was done on a sample of peripheral blood. These receptor sequences come from a woman over 75 with active or convalescent COVID-19. Each CDR3 is given with its conserved first and last residue. Fields, in order: V gene, J gene, D gene, CDR3 length, clone size, CDR3 protein, CDR3 DNA. A D gene is named only where the DNA matches it firmly. Size values are once, few and many counts, or a class for expanded clones, and some rows have none.

v_gene: TRBV25-1; j_gene: TRBJ1-1; d_gene: NA; len: 15; abundance: once; CDR3aa: CASSTPTGGNTEAFF; CDR3nt: TGTGCCAGCAGTACCCCGACAGGAGGGAACACTGAAGCTTTCTTT
v_gene: TRBV6-5; j_gene: TRBJ2-3; d_gene: TRBD1; len: 15; abundance: few; CDR3aa: CASRDRGGWTDTQYF; CDR3nt: TGTGCCAGCAGGGACAGGGGCGGGTGGACAGATACGCAGTATTTT
v_gene: TRBV6-5; j_gene: TRBJ1-1; d_gene: NA; len: 15; abundance: NA; CDR3aa: CASSYGSVGNTEAFF; CDR3nt: TGTGCCAGCAGTTACGGTTCTGTGGGCAACACTGAAGCTTTCTTT
v_gene: TRBV5-1; j_gene: TRBJ2-5; d_gene: TRBD1; len: 14; abundance: NA; CDR3aa: CASSLIQGEETQYF; CDR3nt: TGCGCCAGCAGCTTAATACAGGGGGAAGAGACCCAGTACTTC
v_gene: TRBV5-1; j_gene: TRBJ2-1; d_gene: TRBD1; len: 14; abundance: NA; CDR3aa: CASSLGTGDNEQFF; CDR3nt: TGCGCCAGCAGCCTTGGGACAGGTGACAATGAGCAGTTCTTC
v_gene: TRBV5-1; j_gene: TRBJ2-5; d_gene: NA; len: 15; abundance: few; CDR3aa: CASSSRQAGEETQYF; CDR3nt: TGCGCCAGCAGCTCACGTCAGGCAGGCGAAGAGACCCAGTACTTC
v_gene: TRBV6-5; j_gene: TRBJ2-7; d_gene: NA; len: 13; abundance: NA; CDR3aa: CASRGDKSYEQYF; CDR3nt: TGTGCCAGCAGGGGGGACAAATCCTACGAGCAGTACTTC
v_gene: TRBV2; j_gene: TRBJ2-1; d_gene: TRBD2; len: 14; abundance: NA; CDR3aa: CASNRLAGNNEQFF; CDR3nt: TGTGCCAGCAATAGACTAGCGGGGAACAATGAGCAGTTCTTC
v_gene: TRBV5-1; j_gene: TRBJ1-4; d_gene: NA; len: 15; abundance: NA; CDR3aa: CASSLGAATNEKLFF; CDR3nt: TGCGCCAGCAGCTTGGGGGCAGCAACTAATGAAAAACTGTTTTTT
v_gene: TRBV7-8; j_gene: TRBJ2-5; d_gene: TRBD1; len: 16; abundance: NA; CDR3aa: CASSPGTGETQETQYF; CDR3nt: TGTGCCAGCAGTCCCGGGACAGGGGAGACTCAAGAGACCCAGTACTTC
v_gene: TRBV5-4; j_gene: TRBJ2-5; d_gene: NA; len: 15; abundance: once; CDR3aa: CASSSELASQETQYF; CDR3nt: TGTGCCAGCAGCTCTGAGCTAGCGTCCCAAGAGACCCAGTACTTC
v_gene: TRBV5-1; j_gene: TRBJ1-6; d_gene: NA; len: 15; abundance: NA; CDR3aa: CASSLDRNYNSPLHF; CDR3nt: TGCGCCAGCAGTTTGGACAGAAATTATAATTCACCCCTCCACTTT
v_gene: TRBV10-3; j_gene: TRBJ2-7; d_gene: TRBD1; len: 13; abundance: NA; CDR3aa: CATSTGSTYEQYF; CDR3nt: TGTGCCACCTCGACAGGGTCTACCTACGAGCAGTACTTC
v_gene: TRBV30; j_gene: TRBJ2-4; d_gene: NA; len: 13; abundance: NA; CDR3aa: CAWSVLQGNIQYF; CDR3nt: TGTGCCTGGAGTGTACTTCAGGGGAACATTCAGTACTTC
v_gene: TRBV10-1; j_gene: TRBJ1-1; d_gene: NA; len: 13; abundance: NA; CDR3aa: CASSEYVEAEAFF; CDR3nt: TGCGCCAGCAGTGAGTACGTGGAGGCTGAAGCTTTCTTT
v_gene: TRBV5-1; j_gene: TRBJ2-7; d_gene: NA; len: 15; abundance: once; CDR3aa: CASSLTAGTHYEQYF; CDR3nt: TGCGCCAGCAGCTTGACGGCAGGGACTCACTACGAGCAGTACTTC
v_gene: TRBV19; j_gene: TRBJ2-2; d_gene: TRBD1; len: 16; abundance: NA; CDR3aa: CASSTPWTGGTGELFF; CDR3nt: TGTGCCAGTAGCACACCTTGGACAGGGGGTACCGGGGAGCTGTTTTTT
v_gene: TRBV3-1/TRBV3-2; j_gene: TRBJ1-6; d_gene: TRBD1; len: 15; abundance: NA; CDR3aa: CASSQRTGVNSPLHF; CDR3nt: TGTGCCAGCAGCCAGAGGACAGGGGTGAATTCACCCCTCCACTTT
v_gene: TRBV18; j_gene: TRBJ1-5; d_gene: NA; len: 17; abundance: few; CDR3aa: CASSPSSTTFPAQPQHF; CDR3nt: TGTGCCAGCTCACCGTCCTCGACTACCTTTCCGGCTCAGCCCCAGCATTTT
v_gene: TRBV5-5; j_gene: TRBJ2-2; d_gene: TRBD1; len: 15; abundance: NA; CDR3aa: CASSFQGALGGELFF; CDR3nt: TGTGCCAGCAGCTTCCAGGGGGCGCTGGGCGGGGAGCTGTTTTTT
v_gene: TRBV9; j_gene: TRBJ1-2; d_gene: TRBD1; len: 14; abundance: NA; CDR3aa: CASSVTGQLDGYTF; CDR3nt: TGTGCCAGCAGCGTAACGGGACAGCTGGACGGCTACACCTTC
v_gene: TRBV5-1; j_gene: TRBJ1-4; d_gene: TRBD1; len: 14; abundance: once; CDR3aa: CASSKDRVEEKLFF; CDR3nt: TGCGCCAGCAGCAAGGACAGGGTGGAGGAAAAACTGTTTTTT
v_gene: TRBV28; j_gene: TRBJ1-1; d_gene: TRBD1; len: 15; abundance: NA; CDR3aa: CASRLGTGDGTEAFF; CDR3nt: TGTGCCAGCAGACTCGGGACAGGGGATGGCACTGAAGCTTTCTTT
v_gene: TRBV7-9; j_gene: TRBJ2-1; d_gene: NA; len: 13; abundance: NA; CDR3aa: CASSLLDLNEQFF; CDR3nt: TGTGCCAGCAGCTTGCTGGACTTGAATGAGCAGTTCTTC
v_gene: TRBV7-6; j_gene: TRBJ1-2; d_gene: TRBD1; len: 16; abundance: NA; CDR3aa: CASSLDRGGSGYGYTF; CDR3nt: TGTGCCAGCAGCTTAGACAGGGGAGGCTCAGGCTATGGCTACACCTTC
v_gene: TRBV28; j_gene: TRBJ1-1; d_gene: NA; len: 13; abundance: NA; CDR3aa: CASSFRVRSEAFF; CDR3nt: TGTGCCAGCAGTTTTCGGGTACGTAGTGAAGCTTTCTTT
v_gene: TRBV5-1; j_gene: TRBJ1-4; d_gene: TRBD1; len: 15; abundance: NA; CDR3aa: CASSTTGGANEKLFF; CDR3nt: TGCGCCAGCAGCACCACAGGGGGGGCTAATGAAAAACTGTTTTTT
v_gene: TRBV24-1; j_gene: TRBJ1-2; d_gene: NA; len: 14; abundance: NA; CDR3aa: CATRMGGRDYGYTF; CDR3nt: TGTGCCACCAGGATGGGAGGGAGGGACTATGGCTACACCTTC
v_gene: TRBV12-3/TRBV12-4; j_gene: TRBJ2-5; d_gene: NA; len: 12; abundance: NA; CDR3aa: CASSSIAETQYF; CDR3nt: TGTGCCAGCAGTTCCATTGCGGAGACCCAGTACTTC
v_gene: TRBV6-5; j_gene: TRBJ1-5; d_gene: TRBD1; len: 15; abundance: NA; CDR3aa: CASSRGQGGNQPQHF; CDR3nt: TGTGCCAGCAGCCGAGGACAGGGTGGAAATCAGCCCCAGCATTTT
v_gene: TRBV3-1/TRBV3-2; j_gene: TRBJ2-2; d_gene: TRBD2; len: 15; abundance: NA; CDR3aa: CASSASGTNTGELFF; CDR3nt: TGTGCCAGCAGTGCTAGCGGAACTAACACCGGGGAGCTGTTTTTT
v_gene: TRBV28; j_gene: TRBJ2-7; d_gene: NA; len: 13; abundance: NA; CDR3aa: CASSGGDRVEQYF; CDR3nt: TGTGCCAGCAGTGGCGGAGACCGGGTGGAGCAGTACTTC
v_gene: TRBV2; j_gene: TRBJ1-2; d_gene: NA; len: 16; abundance: NA; CDR3aa: CASSEATPTGRHGYTF; CDR3nt: TGTGCCAGCAGTGAAGCAACCCCGACTGGGAGGCATGGCTACACCTTC
v_gene: TRBV6-2/TRBV6-3; j_gene: TRBJ2-7; d_gene: TRBD1; len: 16; abundance: NA; CDR3aa: CASSRRDSLFTYEQYF; CDR3nt: TGTGCCAGCAGTCGTCGGGACAGCCTCTTTACCTACGAGCAGTACTTC
v_gene: TRBV2; j_gene: TRBJ1-2; d_gene: NA; len: 13; abundance: NA; CDR3aa: CASSSRRDYGYTF; CDR3nt: TGTGCCAGCTCCAGTAGACGGGACTATGGCTACACCTTC
v_gene: TRBV11-2; j_gene: TRBJ2-7; d_gene: TRBD1; len: 13; abundance: NA; CDR3aa: CASRGQRPYEQYF; CDR3nt: TGTGCCAGCAGGGGACAGAGACCCTACGAGCAGTACTTC
v_gene: TRBV10-2; j_gene: TRBJ1-1; d_gene: NA; len: 14; abundance: NA; CDR3aa: CASSVLEGNTEAFF; CDR3nt: TGCGCCAGCAGTGTCTTGGAGGGGAACACTGAAGCTTTCTTT
v_gene: TRBV7-3; j_gene: TRBJ2-1; d_gene: NA; len: 15; abundance: NA; CDR3aa: CASSPLPGSYNEQFF; CDR3nt: TGTGCCAGCAGCCCCCTCCCAGGTTCCTACAATGAGCAGTTCTTC
v_gene: TRBV5-5; j_gene: TRBJ1-6; d_gene: NA; len: 15; abundance: NA; CDR3aa: CASRSGASYNSPLHF; CDR3nt: TGTGCCAGCCGTTCAGGGGCCAGTTATAATTCACCCCTCCACTTT
v_gene: TRBV6-5; j_gene: TRBJ2-3; d_gene: TRBD2; len: 14; abundance: NA; CDR3aa: CATLAGSSTDTQYF; CDR3nt: TGTGCCACGCTAGCGGGTTCTAGCACAGATACGCAGTATTTT
v_gene: TRBV5-1; j_gene: TRBJ2-7; d_gene: TRBD2; len: 15; abundance: NA; CDR3aa: CASSFIAGGGDEQYF; CDR3nt: TGCGCCAGCAGCTTTATCGCGGGAGGCGGGGACGAGCAGTACTTC
v_gene: TRBV19; j_gene: TRBJ2-5; d_gene: NA; len: 14; abundance: NA; CDR3aa: CASSINPGQETQYF; CDR3nt: TGTGCCAGTAGTATAAATCCGGGACAAGAGACCCAGTACTTC
v_gene: TRBV3-1/TRBV3-2; j_gene: TRBJ2-5; d_gene: TRBD1; len: 16; abundance: NA; CDR3aa: CASSHQHGQVEETQYF; CDR3nt: TGTGCCAGCAGCCATCAGCACGGACAGGTCGAAGAGACCCAGTACTTC
v_gene: TRBV3-1/TRBV3-2; j_gene: TRBJ1-4; d_gene: NA; len: 13; abundance: NA; CDR3aa: CASSRRHSEKLFF; CDR3nt: TGTGCCAGCAGCCGCAGACACTCTGAAAAACTGTTTTTT
v_gene: TRBV27; j_gene: TRBJ2-7; d_gene: TRBD1; len: 13; abundance: NA; CDR3aa: CASSWTGTHEQYF; CDR3nt: TGTGCCAGCAGTTGGACAGGGACCCACGAGCAGTACTTC
v_gene: TRBV5-4; j_gene: TRBJ1-3; d_gene: TRBD1; len: 15; abundance: NA; CDR3aa: CASSPGQGTGNTIYF; CDR3nt: TGTGCCAGCAGCCCGGGACAGGGGACTGGAAACACCATATATTTT
v_gene: TRBV5-1; j_gene: TRBJ2-2; d_gene: TRBD1; len: 15; abundance: NA; CDR3aa: CASSLSQGAIGELFF; CDR3nt: TGCGCCAGCAGCTTGAGTCAGGGGGCGATCGGGGAGCTGTTTTTT
v_gene: TRBV7-3; j_gene: TRBJ2-7; d_gene: TRBD2; len: 14; abundance: NA; CDR3aa: CASSPSAGVHEQYF; CDR3nt: TGTGCCAGCAGCCCCTCTGCGGGAGTCCACGAGCAGTACTTC
v_gene: TRBV25-1; j_gene: TRBJ1-4; d_gene: TRBD1; len: 17; abundance: NA; CDR3aa: CASSEGRTGGLNEKLFF; CDR3nt: TGTGCCAGCAGTGAAGGACGGACAGGAGGCCTTAATGAAAAACTGTTTTTT
v_gene: TRBV19; j_gene: TRBJ2-2; d_gene: NA; len: 11; abundance: once; CDR3aa: CASSRGGELFF; CDR3nt: TGTGCCAGTAGCCGGGGCGGGGAGCTGTTTTTT
v_gene: TRBV9; j_gene: TRBJ2-2; d_gene: NA; len: 12; abundance: once; CDR3aa: CASSVQSGELFF; CDR3nt: TGTGCCAGCAGCGTACAATCCGGGGAGCTGTTTTTT